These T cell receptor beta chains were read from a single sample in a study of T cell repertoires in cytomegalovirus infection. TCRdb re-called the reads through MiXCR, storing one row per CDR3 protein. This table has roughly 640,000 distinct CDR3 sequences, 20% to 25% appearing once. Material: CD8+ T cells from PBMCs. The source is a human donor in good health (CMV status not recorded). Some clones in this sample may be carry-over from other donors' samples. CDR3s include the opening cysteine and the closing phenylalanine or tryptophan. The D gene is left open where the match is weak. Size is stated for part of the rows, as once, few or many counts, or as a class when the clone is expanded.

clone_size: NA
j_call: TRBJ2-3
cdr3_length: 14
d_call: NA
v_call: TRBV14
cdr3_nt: TGTGCCAGCAGCCGACGAGGGGGGGGCCATACGCAGTATTTT
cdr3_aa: CASSRRGGGHTQYF

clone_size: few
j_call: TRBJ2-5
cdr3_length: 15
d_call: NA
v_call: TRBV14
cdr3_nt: TGTGCCAGCAGCCAAGGCTGGCAGGGAATAGAGACCCAGTACTTC
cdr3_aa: CASSQGWQGIETQYF

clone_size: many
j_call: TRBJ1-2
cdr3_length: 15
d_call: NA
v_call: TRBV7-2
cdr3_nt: TGTGCCAGCAGCTTATTGCCAGACAGGTTGCGAGGCTACACCTTC
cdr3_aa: CASSLLPDRLRGYTF

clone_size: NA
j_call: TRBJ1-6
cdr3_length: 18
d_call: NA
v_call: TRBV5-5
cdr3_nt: TGTGCCAGCAGCTTGGCGGGGGCAGGGAGCTCCTATAATTCACCCCTCCACTTT
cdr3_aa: CASSLAGAGSSYNSPLHF

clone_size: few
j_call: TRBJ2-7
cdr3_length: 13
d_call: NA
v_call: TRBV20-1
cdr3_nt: TGCAGTGCTAGAGATGGAGAGCCACCCGAGCAGTACTTC
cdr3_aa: CSARDGEPPEQYF

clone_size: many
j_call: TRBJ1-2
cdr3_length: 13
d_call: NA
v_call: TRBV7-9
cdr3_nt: TGTGCCAGCAGCTTAGTGGGGGACTATGGCTACACCTTC
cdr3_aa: CASSLVGDYGYTF

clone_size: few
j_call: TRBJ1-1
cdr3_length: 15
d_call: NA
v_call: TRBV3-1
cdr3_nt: TGTGCCAGCAGCCATGTCTTCAGAGAGGGCACTGAAGCTTTCTTT
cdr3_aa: CASSHVFREGTEAFF

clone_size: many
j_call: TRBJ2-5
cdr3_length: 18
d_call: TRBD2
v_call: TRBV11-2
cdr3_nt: TGTGCCAGCAGCTTAGTGCCCCCGAGTGGGCGGGGGCAAGAGACCCAGTACTTC
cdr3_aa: CASSLVPPSGRGQETQYF

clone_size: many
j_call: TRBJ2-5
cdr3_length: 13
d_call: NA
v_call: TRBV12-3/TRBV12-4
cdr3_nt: TGTGCCAGAAGCCCAGGTTCCCAAGAGACCCAGTACTTC
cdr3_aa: CARSPGSQETQYF

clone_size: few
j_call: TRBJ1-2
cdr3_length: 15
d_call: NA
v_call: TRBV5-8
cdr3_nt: TGTGCCAGCAGCTTGGTCCCAACCGGTTCCTATGGCTACACCTTC
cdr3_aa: CASSLVPTGSYGYTF

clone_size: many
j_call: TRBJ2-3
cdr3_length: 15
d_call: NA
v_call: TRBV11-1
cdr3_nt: TGTGCCAGCAGGGACCGACAGGAACCCACAGATACGCAGTATTTT
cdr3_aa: CASRDRQEPTDTQYF

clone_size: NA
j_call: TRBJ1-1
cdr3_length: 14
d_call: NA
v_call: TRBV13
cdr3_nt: TGTGCCAGCAGCCATGGGGCCGGTGCAACTGAAGCTTTCTTT
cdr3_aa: CASSHGAGATEAFF

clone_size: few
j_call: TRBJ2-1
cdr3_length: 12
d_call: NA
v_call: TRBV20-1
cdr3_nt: TGCAGTGCTAGAGAAATCGGGACGGAGCAGTTCTTC
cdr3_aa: CSAREIGTEQFF

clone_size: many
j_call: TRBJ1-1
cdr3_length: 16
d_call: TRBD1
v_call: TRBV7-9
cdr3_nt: TGTGCCAGCAGCTTATTGGGACAGTCAATGAACACTGAAGCTTTCTTT
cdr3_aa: CASSLLGQSMNTEAFF

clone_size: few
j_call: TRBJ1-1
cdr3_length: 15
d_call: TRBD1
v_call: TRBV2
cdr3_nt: TGTGCCAGCAGTGAAAACCTGGGGCAGGGGGTAGAAGCTTTCTTT
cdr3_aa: CASSENLGQGVEAFF

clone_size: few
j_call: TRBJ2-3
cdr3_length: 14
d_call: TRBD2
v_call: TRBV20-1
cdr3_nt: TGCAGTGCTGTAGCGGGGGACTCCACAGATACGCAGTATTTT
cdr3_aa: CSAVAGDSTDTQYF

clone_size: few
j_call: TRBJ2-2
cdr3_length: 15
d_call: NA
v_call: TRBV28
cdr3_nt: TGTGCCAGCAGTCTTCCGGACACGAACACCGGGGAGCTGTTTTTT
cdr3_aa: CASSLPDTNTGELFF

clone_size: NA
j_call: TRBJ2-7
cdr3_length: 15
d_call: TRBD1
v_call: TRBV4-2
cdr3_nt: TGTGCCAGCAGCCAGACGGACAGGAGCTCCTACGAGCAGTACTTC
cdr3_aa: CASSQTDRSSYEQYF

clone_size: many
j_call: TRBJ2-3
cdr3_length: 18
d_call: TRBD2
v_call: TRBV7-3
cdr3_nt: TGTGCCAGCAGCTGGGGCCCGGGACTAGCGGGGAGCACAGATACGCAGTATTTT
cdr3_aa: CASSWGPGLAGSTDTQYF

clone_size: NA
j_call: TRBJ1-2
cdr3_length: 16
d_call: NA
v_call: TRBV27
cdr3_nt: TGTGCCAGCAGTTTATCGGGGGGAGGAGCTAGCTATGGCTACACCTTC
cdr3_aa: CASSLSGGGASYGYTF

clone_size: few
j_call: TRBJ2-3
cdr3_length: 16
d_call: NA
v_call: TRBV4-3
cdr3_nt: TGCGCCAGCAGCCAAGACCTCGCGGGACCCACAGATACGCAGTATTTT
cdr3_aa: CASSQDLAGPTDTQYF

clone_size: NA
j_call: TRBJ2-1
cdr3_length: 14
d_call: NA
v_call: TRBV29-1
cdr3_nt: TGCAGCGTGGCCTTTGGGGGGGCAAACAATGAGCAGTTCTTC
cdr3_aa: CSVAFGGANNEQFF

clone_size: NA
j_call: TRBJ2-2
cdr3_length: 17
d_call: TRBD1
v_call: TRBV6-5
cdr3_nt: TGTGCCAGCAGTTACTCGTACGGGACAGCGAACACCGGGGAGCTGTTTTTT
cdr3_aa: CASSYSYGTANTGELFF

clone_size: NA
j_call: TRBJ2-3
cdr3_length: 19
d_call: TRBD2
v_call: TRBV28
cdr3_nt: TGTGCCAGCAGTTCCTGGGGCATGACTAGCGGGGATTCCACAGATACGCAGTATTTT
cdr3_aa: CASSSWGMTSGDSTDTQYF

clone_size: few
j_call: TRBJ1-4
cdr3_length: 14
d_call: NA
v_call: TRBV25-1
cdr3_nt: TGTGCCAGCAGTGAAACAGGGTCTAATGAAAAACTGTTTTTT
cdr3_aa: CASSETGSNEKLFF

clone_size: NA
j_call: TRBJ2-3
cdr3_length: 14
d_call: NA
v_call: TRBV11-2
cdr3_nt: TGTGCCAGCGGCTTAGGCGGAATCACAGATACGCAGTATTTT
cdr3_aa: CASGLGGITDTQYF

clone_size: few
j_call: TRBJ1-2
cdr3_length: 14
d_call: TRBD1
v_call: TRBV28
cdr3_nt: TGTGCCAGCAGTTTTAGGGGGCGAAAATATGGCTACACCTTC
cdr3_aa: CASSFRGRKYGYTF

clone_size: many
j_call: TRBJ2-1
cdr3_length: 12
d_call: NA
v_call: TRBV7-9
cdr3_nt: TGTGCCAGCAGCGGGACCTACAATGAGCAGTTCTTC
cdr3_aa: CASSGTYNEQFF

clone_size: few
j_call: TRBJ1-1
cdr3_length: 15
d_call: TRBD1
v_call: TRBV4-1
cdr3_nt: TGCGCCAGCAGCCAACAACAGGGGGACAACACTGAAGCTTTCTTT
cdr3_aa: CASSQQQGDNTEAFF

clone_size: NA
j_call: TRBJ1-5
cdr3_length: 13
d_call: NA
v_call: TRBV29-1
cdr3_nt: TGCAGCGTTGGTCAGGGCAGGGATCAGCCCCAGCATTTT
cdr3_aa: CSVGQGRDQPQHF

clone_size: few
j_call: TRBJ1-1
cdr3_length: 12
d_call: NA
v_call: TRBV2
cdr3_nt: TGTGCCAGCAGGCAGGGGTGGCCTGAAGCTTTCTTT
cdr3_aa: CASRQGWPEAFF

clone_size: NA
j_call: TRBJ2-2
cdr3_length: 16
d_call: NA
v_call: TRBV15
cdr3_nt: TGTGCCACCAGCACCGCGGGATTTGGGAACACCGGGGAGCTGTTTTTT
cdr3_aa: CATSTAGFGNTGELFF

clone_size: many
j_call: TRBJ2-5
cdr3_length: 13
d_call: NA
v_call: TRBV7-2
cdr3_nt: TGTGCCAGCAGCGCGGACAATAAAGAGACCCAGTACTTC
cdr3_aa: CASSADNKETQYF

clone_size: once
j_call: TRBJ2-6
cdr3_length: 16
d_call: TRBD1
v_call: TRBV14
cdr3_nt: TGTGCCAGCAGGGGGACAGGGAACTCTGGGGCCAACGTCCTGACTTTC
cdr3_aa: CASRGTGNSGANVLTF

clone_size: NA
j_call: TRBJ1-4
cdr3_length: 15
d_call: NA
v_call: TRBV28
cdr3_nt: TGTGCCAACAGTTTCCCTCCCGGATACGGTGAAAAACTGTTTTTT
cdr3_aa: CANSFPPGYGEKLFF

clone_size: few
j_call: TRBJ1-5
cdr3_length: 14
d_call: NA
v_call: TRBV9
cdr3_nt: TGTGCCAGCGGCGCAGGGTTCAGCAATCAGCCCCAGCATTTT
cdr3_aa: CASGAGFSNQPQHF